The source of this T cell receptor beta chain is a study of human T cells and chemical hapten exposure. Study-wide background: Investigators sensitized roughly 2 cm by roughly 2 cm of upper inner arm skin with 2% DPC.

Germline assignment: CDR1 SGHRS and CDR2 YFSETQ. The CDR3 loop spans 15 amino acids. V shed 5 bases, J shed 4 bases, and the junction held 9 bases outside the gene matches. TCRdb processed the RACE reads anew with MiXCR; each CDR3 protein has one entry. The sample lists 250,000 or so distinct CDR3 sequences; roughly 7.4% were seen once. Study-level points and caveats: The immune response of these alopecia patients might not match healthy individuals'.

Regarding time point: pre-sensitization, week 0. Stated treatment: therapeutic diphenylcyclopropenone sensitization with weekly scalp DPC. The study drew its donors from alopecia patients who were 18 to 70 years old and suitable for DPC. This clonotype occurred a few times. Its target is not known. The V call is TRBV5-1, the J call TRBJ2-7, with 10 bases aligning to TRBD1. Sequences were derived from whole blood, sampled in connection with sensitization to the hapten diphenylcyclopropenone (DPC). The source of this sequence is a man in his late teens or twenties with alopecia areata. Some clones in this sample may be carry-over from other donors' samples. The CDR3 is CASSFPGQGVYEQYF. Written as DNA, the CDR3 is TGCGCCAGCAGTTTCCCCGGACAGGGGGTTTACGAGCAGTACTTC.